Following are 20 T cell receptor beta chains from one sample sequenced in a study of OX40 agonist ivuxolimab in advanced cancers. Here immunoSEQ multiplex PCR was the method, and the copy in TCRdb shows in-frame clones only, minus some. The table shows about 25,000 clones, with about 81% occurring only once. Specimen: CD4+ or CD8+ T cells sorted from blood, collected in a trial of the OX40 agonist ivuxolimab. These receptors were taken from an adult with an advanced solid tumor such as melanoma, head and neck, liver or kidney cancer.

V and J are TRBV7-2 and TRBJ1-4, with D uncertain. Per the germline V gene, CDR1 is SGHTA and CDR2 is FQGNSA. V was shortened by 3 bases and J by 0 bases, with 8 bases between the two germline ends. The CDR3 sequence is 15 residues long. The CDR3 bases are TGTGCCAGCAGCTTGGGAGTAGCAACTAATGAAAAACTGTTTTTT. Its protein product is CASSLGVATNEKLFF.

The CDR3 DNA is TGTGCCAGCTCCGGACTCCTTTACACCGGGGAGCTGTTTTTT. This translates into CASSGLLYTGELFF. This chain connects TRBV6-6 to TRBJ2-2; D is perhaps TRBD2 (5 bases). Germline CDR1 and CDR2: MNHNY and SVGAGI (reference sequence). The V end was cut by 8 bases, the J end by 3 bases, with 13 bases between. The length of the CDR3 is 14 residues.

This sequence joins TRBV5-6 and TRBJ1-2; 9 bases line up with TRBD1. The CDR3 covers 15 residues. With 1 base clipped from V and 7 bases from J, the junction kept 8 bases outside the gene matches. The germline gives CDR1 SGHDT, CDR2 YYEEEE. CDR3 in amino acids: CASSLWLQGAGGYTF. The CDR3 DNA reads as TGTGCCAGCAGCTTGTGGCTACAGGGGGCGGGTGGCTACACCTTC.

This clone was seen a few times. The V gene is TRBV30, the J gene TRBJ2-7, with D tentatively TRBD1 or TRBD2 (5 bases each). Germline assignment: CDR1 GTSNPN and CDR2 SVGIG (reference sequence). This CDR3 has 16 residues. V was trimmed by 0 bases and J by 2 bases, leaving 17 bases between them. CDR3 nucleotides: TGTGCCTGGAGTGTACGAGGGAGACAGTGGACCTACGAGCAGTACTTC. Translated, it gives CAWSVRGRQWTYEQYF.

The genes are TRBV19 and TRBJ2-1; 11 positions match TRBD2. Per the germline V gene, CDR1 is LNHDA and CDR2 is SQIVND (reference sequence). V gave up 5 bases and J gave up 4 bases; unmatched junction bases: 4. The CDR3 covers 15 residues. For the CDR3, the DNA is TGTGCCAGTAGTCCCGGGACTAGCGGATACAATGAGCAGTTCTTC. Translating it yields CASSPGTSGYNEQFF.

J is TRBJ1-1 and V is TRBV19; the D is unclear. Germline lookup yields CDR1 LNHDA and CDR2 SQIVND (reference sequence). Trimming removed 3 bases from V and 3 bases from J, with 8 bases in between. CDR3 length equals 13 residues. CDR3 DNA: TGTGCCAGTAGTATCGGAGACTACACTGAAGCTTTCTTT. It codes for CASSIGDYTEAFF.

The chain uses TRBV19 and TRBJ2-3; TRBD2 might be the D (5 bases). Trimming removed 6 bases at V and 2 bases at J, with 9 bases between. In germline, CDR1 is LNHDA, CDR2 SQIVND (reference sequence). The CDR3 is made up of 13 amino acids. Here the CDR3 reads CASSRGPTDTQYF. In DNA, the CDR3 is TGTGCCAGTAGCCGAGGGCCCACAGATACGCAGTATTTT.

This chain connects TRBV7-3 to TRBJ2-3; D possibly matches TRBD1 or TRBD2 (6 bases each). Between the trimmed V and J ends, which lost 4 bases and 3 bases, there was a span of 14 bases. Germline CDR1 is SGHTA and CDR2 is FQGTGA. The CDR3 runs 15 residues. CDR3 coding DNA: TGTGCCAGCAGCTCCCTGGGGGGCGGGACAGATACGCAGTATTTT. This encodes CASSSLGGGTDTQYF.

By sample fraction, this clone is medium-sized (0.01 to 0.1%). The rearrangement links TRBV6-4 to TRBJ2-1, with 7 positions matching TRBD2. Germline V lookup: CDR1 MRHNA, CDR2 SNTAGT. The CDR3 extends over 14 amino acids. After removal of 6 bases from V and 8 bases from J, the junction contained 10 bases not matched to a gene. CDR3 sequence reads: CASSPGGGGDEQFF. In DNA form, the CDR3 reads TGTGCCAGCAGCCCCGGCGGGGGAGGGGATGAGCAGTTCTTC.

The CDR3 DNA reads TGTGCCACCAGCAGAGGACAGGGGGCTCGGGAGCAGTACTTC. As protein: CATSRGQGAREQYF. The chain is built from TRBV15 and TRBJ2-7; 10 bases align to TRBD1. Trimming cost V 1 base and J 7 bases; bases outside gene matches: 4. Germline V gives CDR1 LNHNV, CDR2 YYDKDF (reference sequence). This CDR3 has 14 amino acids. The variable domain in full, completed from reference TRBV15 and TRBJ2-7, reads DAMVIQNPRYQVTQFGKPVTLSCSQTLNHNVMYWYQQKSSQAPKLLFHYYDKDFNNEADTPDNFQSRRPNTSFCFLDIRSPGLGDTAMYLCATSRGQGAREQYFGPGTRLTVT.

V gene TRBV6-5 combines with J gene TRBJ1-1; D perhaps matches TRBD1 (5 bases). This CDR3 has 13 residues. Trimming took 7 bases from V and 3 from J, leaving 12 bases between them. Germline V gene sequence: CDR1 MNHEY, CDR2 SVGAGI. CDR3 sequence reads: CASIGGRDTEAFF. The CDR3 bases are TGTGCCAGCATCGGGGGGAGGGACACTGAAGCTTTCTTT.

The chain employs TRBV5-1 and TRBJ1-1; D is ambiguous. The length of the CDR3 is 13 residues. Trimming left V 0 bases short and J 5 bases short, with 8 bases between. CDR1 and CDR2 from the germline V gene are SGHRS and YFSETQ. The CDR3 coding sequence is TGCGCCAGCAGCTTGGGTATGGGGACTGAAGCTTTCTTT. It codes for CASSLGMGTEAFF.

The chain carries TRBV6-1 and TRBJ2-7, with 8 nucleotides matching TRBD2. V shed 3 bases and J 6 bases; nucleotides not matched to a gene: 13. Per germline, CDR1 MNHNS and CDR2 SASEGT. This CDR3 has 16 amino acids. As DNA, the CDR3 is TGTGCCAGCAGTGAGACATTAAGCGGGAGTAGGTGCGAGCAGTACTTC. It translates to CASSETLSGSRCEQYF.

The chain combines TRBV28 with TRBJ1-5; D perhaps matches TRBD1 (6 bases). Germline CDR1 and CDR2: MDHEN and SYDVKM. The CDR3 covers 15 residues. The V end was cut by 4 bases, the J end by 2 bases, with 12 bases between. CDR3: CASSWGANGNQPQHF. The CDR3 region has the DNA TGTGCCAGCAGTTGGGGGGCGAATGGCAATCAGCCCCAGCATTTT.

The V and J genes are TRBV7-7 and TRBJ1-1; no clear D gene. CDR3 length: 13 residues. Germline V gene data show CDR1 as SSHAT and CDR2 as FNYEAQ (reference sequence). V was shortened by 6 bases and J by 6 bases, with 14 bases between the two germline ends. The CDR3 DNA sequence: TGTGCCAGCAGTCTGGGAATTGGATCTGAAGCTTTCTTT. Translated: CASSLGIGSEAFF. Complete variable domain (other parts from reference TRBV7-7 and TRBJ1-1): GAGVSQSPRYKVTKRGQDVTLRCDPISSHATLYWYQQALGQGPEFLTYFNYEAQPDKSGLPSDRFSAERPEGSISTLTIQRTEQRDSAMYRCASSLGIGSEAFFGQGTRLTVV.

The sample holds many counts of this clone. The chain recombines TRBV6-6 with TRBJ1-1; unclear D gene. CDR1 is MNHNY and CDR2 is SVGAGI in the germline V gene (reference sequence). V lost 5 bases, J lost 0 bases, and 10 bases lay in between. The CDR3 is 14 residues long. This CDR3 reads CASSEKGLNTEAFF. CDR3 sequence (DNA): TGTGCCAGCAGTGAGAAGGGCCTGAACACTGAAGCTTTCTTT.

The sample holds many counts of this clone. This chain connects TRBV11-2 to TRBJ2-5; 12 bases match TRBD2. CDR3 length: 16 residues. V trimming: 3 bases; J trimming: 4 bases; junction bases outside the gene matches: 6. The germline V gene encodes CDR1 SGHAT and CDR2 FQNNGV. CDR3 loop: CASSFRLAGVLETQYF. Here the CDR3 DNA reads TGTGCCAGCAGCTTTAGACTAGCGGGAGTTCTAGAGACCCAGTACTTC.

This rearrangement joins TRBV29-1 to TRBJ2-7, with a possible D match to TRBD2 (5 bases). The CDR3 loop spans 11 amino acids. V lost 3 bases, J lost 7 bases, and 10 bases lay in between. Germline lookup yields CDR1 SQVTM and CDR2 ANQGSEA. The CDR3 is CSVEWRAEQYF. The CDR3 DNA sequence: TGCAGCGTTGAGTGGCGGGCTGAGCAGTACTTC.

The V call is TRBV9, the J call TRBJ2-1; D may be TRBD2 (6 bases). Germline values: CDR1 SGDLS, CDR2 YYNGEE. V gave up 0 bases and J gave up 9 bases, with 13 bases separating them. This CDR3 has 14 amino acids. CDR3 amino acids: CASSVGSSEAEQFF. For the CDR3, the DNA is TGTGCCAGCAGCGTAGGGTCTAGCGAGGCTGAGCAGTTCTTC.

V usage is TRBV21-1 and J usage is TRBJ1-3; the listed D gene, TRBD1, was not tested against the DNA. TRBV21-1 is recorded as a pseudogene. The CDR3 loop spans 12 amino acids. For the CDR3, the DNA is TGTGCCAGCGACAGGGGTGGAAACACCATATATTTT. Residues: CASDRGGNTIYF.